Below are 32 T cell receptor beta chains sequenced from a single sample in a study of T cell responses to AZD1222 COVID-19 vaccine. Measured with immunoSEQ multiplex PCR; TCRdb has only the in-frame clones, and not every one. Counted here are 190,000 or so clones, about 89% occurring once; the ten biggest clones make up nearly 3.5%. Sequences were derived from peripheral blood, sampled 28 days after the second AZD1222 dose. The receptors come from an adult who received the AZD1222 COVID-19 vaccine.

In its sample, this clone was seen a few times. The J gene is TRBJ1-4, the V gene TRBV2; 9 bases line up with TRBD1. CDR1 and CDR2 (germline): SNHLY, FYNNEI. The ends lost 0 bases at V and 7 bases at J; junction bases unmatched: 6. There are 16 residues in the CDR3. The CDR3 is CASSEAVNRGLEKLFF. Here the CDR3 DNA reads TGTGCCAGCAGTGAAGCGGTCAACAGGGGGCTTGAAAAACTGTTTTTT. Based on the CDR3 plus reference TRBV2 and TRBJ1-4, the full variable domain is EPEVTQTPSHQVTQMGQEVILRCVPISNHLYFYWYRQILGQKVEFLVSFYNNEISEKSEIFDDQFSVERPDGSNFTLKIRSTKLEDSAMYFCASSEAVNRGLEKLFFGSGTQLSVL.

This chain uses TRBV7-9 with TRBJ2-5, with 10 bases fitting TRBD2. This CDR3 region has 14 residues. With V trimmed by 5 bases and J by 5 bases, 5 bases remained unmatched. Germline CDR1 and CDR2: SEHNR and FQNEAQ (reference sequence). CDR3 region: CASSTPGLAETQYF. The CDR3 region has the DNA TGTGCCAGCAGCACCCCGGGACTAGCGGAGACCCAGTACTTC. The full variable domain, its missing parts supplied by reference TRBV7-9 and TRBJ2-5, is DTGVSQNPRHKITKRGQNVTFRCDPISEHNRLYWYRQTLGQGPEFLTYFQNEAQLEKSRLLSDRFSAERPKGSFSTLEIQRTEQGDSAMYLCASSTPGLAETQYFGPGTRLLVL.

The rearrangement joins TRBV28 to TRBJ2-3; D unclear. Germline CDR1 and CDR2: MDHEN and SYDVKM. The CDR3 has 17 residues. Deletions cut 1 base from V and 1 base from J, with 15 bases between. CDR3 region: CASSLFVAETRTDTQYF. DNA of the CDR3: TGTGCCAGCAGTTTATTCGTCGCGGAGACCCGCACAGATACGCAGTATTTT.

This sequence joins TRBV30 and TRBJ1-1; D is unresolved. Trimming shortened V by 8 bases and J by 11 bases, and 15 bases separated the two germline ends. The length of the CDR3 is 10 residues. The germline CDR1 and CDR2 sequences are GTSNPN and SVGIG (reference sequence). The CDR3: CAPGRGWAFF. CDR3 DNA: TGTGCCCCCGGGCGAGGGTGGGCTTTCTTT.

J is TRBJ1-2 and V is TRBV28, with 9 bases that match TRBD1. From germline, CDR1 is MDHEN and CDR2 SYDVKM. The CDR3 is 15 residues long. V lost 6 bases, J lost 3 bases, and 8 bases stayed unmatched. The CDR3 nucleotides are TGTGCCAGCAGGAGACCGACAGGGGGGGACTATGGCTACACCTTC. This gives the protein CASRRPTGGDYGYTF.

CDR3 sequence reads: CASRTGEKLFF. The CDR3, as DNA: TGTGCCAGCAGGACAGGTGAAAAACTGTTTTTT. The chain combines TRBV25-1 with TRBJ1-4; maybe TRBD1 (6 bases). Germline V gene data show CDR1 as MGHDK and CDR2 as SYGVNS. The CDR3 extends over 11 amino acids. The ends were cut back, 6 bases at V and 7 bases at J, with 6 bases in the middle. Together with reference TRBV25-1 and TRBJ1-4, the CDR3 gives the full variable domain: EADIYQTPRYLVIGTGKKITLECSQTMGHDKMYWYQQDPGMELHLIHYSYGVNSTEKGDLSSESTVSRIRTEHFPLTLESARPSHTSQYLCASRTGEKLFFGSGTQLSVL.

The V call is TRBV21-1, the J call TRBJ2-7; the table calls TRBD2, which could not be checked here. TRBV21-1 is an annotated pseudogene. The CDR3 runs to 17 residues. CDR3 nucleotide sequence: TGTGCCAGCAGCAAAGAATGTCCCCGGCAACCATCTAGCGAGCAGTACTTC. It codes for CASSKECPRQPSSEQYF.

J is TRBJ1-2 and V is TRBV7-2; the D is unclear. This CDR3 is built from 15 residues. Germline values: CDR1 SGHTA, CDR2 FQGNSA. V lost 0 bases, J lost 6 bases, and 14 bases lay in between. The CDR3 nucleotides read TGTGCCAGCAGCTTAGCGTGGACGCCCCGAGATGGCTACACCTTC. Translation gives CASSLAWTPRDGYTF.

With regard to this clone: Different DNA sequences within this sample yield the same CDR3. The chain combines TRBV28 with TRBJ2-7; TRBD2 matches 7 bases. CDR1 is MDHEN and CDR2 is SYDVKM in the germline V gene. V was pared by 7 bases and J by 1 base, with 4 bases of the junction left unmatched. The CDR3 runs to 13 residues. The CDR3 is CASTPGGSYEQYF. The DNA for the CDR3 is TGTGCCAGCACGCCCGGGGGGTCCTACGAGCAGTACTTC.

CDR3 sequence: CASSPGRGYEQYF. The CDR3 bases are TGTGCCAGCAGCCCGGGTAGGGGTTACGAGCAGTACTTC. The chain uses TRBV5-4 and TRBJ2-7; perhaps TRBD1 as D (5 bases). The V gene's germline CDR1 is SGHNT and CDR2 YYREEE (reference sequence). The CDR3 loop spans 13 amino acids. Trimming took 4 bases from V and 4 from J, leaving 12 bases between them.

J is TRBJ2-5 and V is TRBV5-1; 9 bases are shared with TRBD2. V lost 3 bases and J lost 4; bases outside the gene matches: 7. The CDR3 covers 15 residues. Germline CDR1 reads SGHRS; CDR2 reads YFSETQ. The CDR3 DNA follows: TGCGCCAGCAGCTCCTTAGCGGGAGTGGGAGAGACCCAGTACTTC. Translated: CASSSLAGVGETQYF.

This chain links TRBV3-1 (or the pseudogene TRBV3-2) with TRBJ1-2, with TRBD1 matching 7 bases. This CDR3 is built from 16 residues. Trimming cost V 0 bases and J 7 bases; bases outside gene matches: 11. The germline gives CDR1 LGHDT, CDR2 YNNKEL (reference sequence). The CDR3 bases are TGTGCCAGCAGCCAAGATCTGGACAGGCCTTCGGGTGGCTACACCTTC. Amino acids: CASSQDLDRPSGGYTF.

The genes are TRBV12-5 and TRBJ2-5, with 11 bases that match TRBD1. V shed 0 bases and J 3 bases; nucleotides not matched to a gene: 3. The germline CDR1 and CDR2 sequences are LGHNT and FRNRAP. The CDR3 totals 16 residues. For the CDR3, the DNA is TGTGCTAGTGGTTTGGTGGGGGACAGGGGGGAAGAGACCCAGTACTTC. Protein product: CASGLVGDRGEETQYF.

The chain links TRBV6-5 to TRBJ1-5, with D uncertain. V lost 0 bases, J lost 3 bases, and 12 bases lay in between. The CDR3 extends over 16 amino acids. CDR1 and CDR2 (germline): MNHEY, SVGAGI. CDR3 in amino acids: CASSYSSGKDNQPQHF. CDR3 DNA sequence: TGTGCCAGCAGTTACTCGTCAGGAAAGGACAATCAGCCCCAGCATTTT.

The CDR3 coding sequence is TGTGCCAGTACTCCGGGTTGGGGGCTCAACTATGGCTACACCTTC. The encoded protein is CASTPGWGLNYGYTF. V and J are TRBV19 and TRBJ1-2; D possibly corresponds to TRBD1 (6 bases). The V gene's germline CDR1 is LNHDA and CDR2 SQIVND (reference sequence). Trimming removed 7 bases from V and 2 bases from J, with 17 bases in between. This CDR3 is built from 15 residues.

In DNA, the CDR3 is TGCGCCAGCAGCTCCGTCCCGGGACTAGCGGGAGGGTCCTACAATGAGCAGTTCTTC. It yields the protein CASSSVPGLAGGSYNEQFF. The chain carries TRBV5-1 and TRBJ2-1; 16 nucleotides align to TRBD2. The CDR3 is 19 residues long. Trimming cost V 3 bases and J 1 base; bases outside gene matches: 7. CDR1 and CDR2 from the germline V gene are SGHRS and YFSETQ.

CDR3 residues: CASSLDRWTYGHLAYEQYF. The CDR3 DNA sequence: TGTGCCAGCAGCTTAGATCGTTGGACTTATGGACATCTAGCCTACGAGCAGTACTTC. The chain has TRBV11-3 and TRBJ2-7, with D possibly being TRBD1 or TRBD2 (5 bases each). The CDR3 has 19 amino acids. Germline V gene data show CDR1 as SGHNT and CDR2 as YENEEA. With 0 bases removed from V and 2 bases from J, the gap between germline ends came to 23 bases.

The chain joins TRBV6-4 to TRBJ2-2; D gene ambiguous. The CDR3 totals 14 residues. The germline gives CDR1 MRHNA, CDR2 SNTAGT. Trimming took 5 bases from V and 2 from J, leaving 9 bases between them. In DNA form, the CDR3 reads TGTGCCAGCAGTCCGCTACAAAACACCGGGGAGCTGTTTTTT. This sequence encodes CASSPLQNTGELFF.

This clone was recorded once. The DNA of the CDR3 is TGTGCCAGTAGTATACGGGGGAACTATGGCTACACCTTC. It specifies CASSIRGNYGYTF. This rearrangement joins TRBV19 to TRBJ1-2; perhaps TRBD1 as D (5 bases). The germline V and J ends were trimmed by 2 bases and 2 bases, with 6 bases remaining between them. Looked up from germline, CDR1 is LNHDA and CDR2 is SQIVND (reference sequence). This CDR3 is built from 13 residues. The complete variable domain, with remaining parts taken from reference TRBV19 and TRBJ1-2, reads DGGITQSPKYLFRKEGQNVTLSCEQNLNHDAMYWYRQDPGQGLRLIYYSQIVNDFQKGDIAEGYSVSREKKESFPLTVTSAQKNPTAFYLCASSIRGNYGYTFGSGTRLTVV.

The rearrangement joins TRBV18 to TRBJ1-1; D gene uncertain. The ends were cut back, 3 bases at V and 1 base at J, with 12 bases in the middle. The CDR3 length is 15 residues. Germline V gene sequence: CDR1 KGHSH, CDR2 LQKENI. The CDR3 coding sequence is TGTGCCAGCTCACCCCAAGGGTGGACGAACACTGAAGCTTTCTTT. Translated: CASSPQGWTNTEAFF.

The rearrangement links TRBV28 to TRBJ2-1; either TRBD1 or TRBD2 may supply D (5 bases each). The CDR3 spans 14 residues. The germline gives CDR1 MDHEN, CDR2 SYDVKM. V shed 5 bases and J shed 6 bases, with 14 bases lying between them. CDR3 in DNA: TGTGCCAGCAGTCCTCCTGGGACGGCCAATGAGCAGTTCTTC. This gives the protein CASSPPGTANEQFF.

This rearrangement joins TRBV2 to TRBJ2-1; 9 bases are shared with TRBD2. Germline CDR1 reads SNHLY; CDR2 reads FYNNEI. CDR3 length equals 15 residues. The ends lost 4 bases at V and 0 bases at J; junction bases unmatched: 1. DNA of the CDR3: TGTGCCAGCAGTGTTAGCGGGAGCTCCTACAATGAGCAGTTCTTC. Amino acid sequence: CASSVSGSSYNEQFF.

This sequence joins TRBV27 and TRBJ2-7, with a weak D call TRBD2 (5 bases). Trimming removed 8 bases from V and 4 bases from J, with 21 bases in between. From germline, CDR1 is MNHEY and CDR2 SMNVEV (reference sequence). The CDR3 spans 15 residues. The CDR3 is CASPPRQEVWYEQYF. CDR3 DNA sequence: TGTGCCAGCCCACCGCGGCAGGAGGTGTGGTACGAGCAGTACTTC.

The rearrangement uses TRBV5-5 and TRBJ1-5, with 7 bases lining up with TRBD1. Looked up from germline, CDR1 is SGHKS and CDR2 is YYEKEE (reference sequence). The CDR3 has 16 residues. V shed 4 bases and J 2 bases; nucleotides not matched to a gene: 9. CDR3 amino acids: CASSLSGTGGNQPQHF. The CDR3 DNA reads as TGTGCCAGCAGCCTTTCGGGAACAGGGGGCAATCAGCCCCAGCATTTT.

This chain joins TRBV4-1 and TRBJ2-3, with unresolved D. Germline V gene lookup returns CDR1 MGHRA and CDR2 YSYEKL. This CDR3 has 11 residues. Trimming removed 5 bases from V and 3 bases from J, with 3 bases in between. The chain's CDR3 is CASSETDTQYF. CDR3 DNA: TGCGCCAGCAGCGAAACAGATACGCAGTATTTT.

The V call is TRBV13, the J call TRBJ2-7; 8 nucleotides match TRBD1. The CDR3 spans 15 residues. J lost 5 bases, V lost 5 bases, and 11 bases had no gene match. The germline gives CDR1 PRHDT, CDR2 FYEKMQ (reference sequence). For the CDR3, the DNA is TGTGCCAGCAGCATCCGCAGGGGGCGATCCGACGAGCAGTACTTC. Its protein product is CASSIRRGRSDEQYF.

The genes are TRBV3-1 (or the pseudogene TRBV3-2) and TRBJ2-3, with 11 bases lining up with TRBD2. V lost 4 bases, J lost 4 bases, and 7 bases stayed unmatched. The germline V gene has CDR1 LGHDT and CDR2 YNNKEL (reference sequence). This CDR3 has 16 amino acids. CDR3 nucleotides: TGTGCCAGCAGCCCGACTAGCGGGACCGGGGCAGATACGCAGTATTTT. Protein product: CASSPTSGTGADTQYF.

The gene calls are TRBV3-1 (or the pseudogene TRBV3-2) and TRBJ2-7; perhaps TRBD1 as D (6 bases). V shed 2 bases and J shed 4 bases, with 15 bases lying between them. CDR1 LGHDT and CDR2 YNNKEL come from the germline V gene (reference sequence). There are 15 residues in the CDR3. The CDR3 nucleotides read TGTGCCAGCAGCCAACGTACAGGGTTGTTGTACGAGCAGTACTTC. Amino acids: CASSQRTGLLYEQYF.

The chain uses TRBV10-3 and TRBJ2-7, with 10 bases lining up with TRBD1. This CDR3 contains 14 residues. J gave up 0 bases and V 10 bases, and 6 bases lay outside the gene matches. Germline V gene data show CDR1 as ENHRY and CDR2 as SYGVKD. Written as DNA, the CDR3 is TGTGCCAGTGACAGGGGGCACTACTCCTACGAGCAGTACTTC. This codes for CASDRGHYSYEQYF.

This clone has a handful of counts. V is TRBV7-2 and J is TRBJ2-5; TRBD2 is a possible D gene (6 bases). CDR3 size: 15 residues. Trimming removed 2 bases from V and 3 bases from J, with 13 bases in between. Per germline, CDR1 SGHTA and CDR2 FQGNSA. This chain's CDR3 is CASSLSLGGEETQYF. The CDR3 DNA sequence: TGTGCCAGCAGCTTAAGTCTGGGGGGAGAAGAGACCCAGTACTTC.

The chain's CDR3 is CASSFHLGWDRGSGNTIYF. As DNA, the CDR3 is TGTGCCAGCAGCTTCCACTTAGGATGGGACAGGGGCTCTGGAAACACCATATATTTT. This chain links TRBV4-2 with TRBJ1-3, with 10 bases lining up with TRBD1. In germline, CDR1 is LGHNA, CDR2 YNFKEQ. With V trimmed by 5 bases and J by 0 bases, 13 bases remained unmatched. This CDR3 comprises 19 residues.

This clone was detected only a few times. The V call is TRBV7-6, the J call TRBJ2-1, with D perhaps matching TRBD2 (6 bases). Germline V gives CDR1 SGHVS, CDR2 FNYEAQ. The V end lost 2 bases, the J end lost 4 bases, and 15 bases lay between the germline ends. The CDR3 has 16 amino acids. The CDR3 sequence: CASSLPGRQLYNEQFF. The CDR3 coding sequence is TGTGCCAGCAGCTTACCTGGGAGGCAACTTTACAATGAGCAGTTCTTC.